This T cell receptor (beta chain) derives from a study of T-cell reconstitution after alpha-beta-depleted transplantation in children. Library preparation (for TCRbeta) was performed with unique molecular identifiers. Via MiXCR, TCRdb re-called the PCR reads, giving one row per CDR3 protein. The table lists 450,000 to 500,000 distinct CDR3 sequences, around 13% of them singletons. The CDR3 has 13 amino acids. Per germline, CDR1 KGHSH and CDR2 LQKENI. Trimming stripped 6 bases from V and 6 bases from J, with 9 bases between. Sequenced here: PBMCs from the stem cell graft donor, sampled from the stem cell graft. This TCR came from a human donor who donated a stem cell graft to a child with combined immunodeficiency. The gene calls are TRBV18 and TRBJ1-6; D is ambiguous. This CDR3 reads CASSDVRNSPLHF. CDR3 nucleotide sequence: TGTGCCAGCTCCGACGTGCGTAATTCACCCCTCCACTTT.